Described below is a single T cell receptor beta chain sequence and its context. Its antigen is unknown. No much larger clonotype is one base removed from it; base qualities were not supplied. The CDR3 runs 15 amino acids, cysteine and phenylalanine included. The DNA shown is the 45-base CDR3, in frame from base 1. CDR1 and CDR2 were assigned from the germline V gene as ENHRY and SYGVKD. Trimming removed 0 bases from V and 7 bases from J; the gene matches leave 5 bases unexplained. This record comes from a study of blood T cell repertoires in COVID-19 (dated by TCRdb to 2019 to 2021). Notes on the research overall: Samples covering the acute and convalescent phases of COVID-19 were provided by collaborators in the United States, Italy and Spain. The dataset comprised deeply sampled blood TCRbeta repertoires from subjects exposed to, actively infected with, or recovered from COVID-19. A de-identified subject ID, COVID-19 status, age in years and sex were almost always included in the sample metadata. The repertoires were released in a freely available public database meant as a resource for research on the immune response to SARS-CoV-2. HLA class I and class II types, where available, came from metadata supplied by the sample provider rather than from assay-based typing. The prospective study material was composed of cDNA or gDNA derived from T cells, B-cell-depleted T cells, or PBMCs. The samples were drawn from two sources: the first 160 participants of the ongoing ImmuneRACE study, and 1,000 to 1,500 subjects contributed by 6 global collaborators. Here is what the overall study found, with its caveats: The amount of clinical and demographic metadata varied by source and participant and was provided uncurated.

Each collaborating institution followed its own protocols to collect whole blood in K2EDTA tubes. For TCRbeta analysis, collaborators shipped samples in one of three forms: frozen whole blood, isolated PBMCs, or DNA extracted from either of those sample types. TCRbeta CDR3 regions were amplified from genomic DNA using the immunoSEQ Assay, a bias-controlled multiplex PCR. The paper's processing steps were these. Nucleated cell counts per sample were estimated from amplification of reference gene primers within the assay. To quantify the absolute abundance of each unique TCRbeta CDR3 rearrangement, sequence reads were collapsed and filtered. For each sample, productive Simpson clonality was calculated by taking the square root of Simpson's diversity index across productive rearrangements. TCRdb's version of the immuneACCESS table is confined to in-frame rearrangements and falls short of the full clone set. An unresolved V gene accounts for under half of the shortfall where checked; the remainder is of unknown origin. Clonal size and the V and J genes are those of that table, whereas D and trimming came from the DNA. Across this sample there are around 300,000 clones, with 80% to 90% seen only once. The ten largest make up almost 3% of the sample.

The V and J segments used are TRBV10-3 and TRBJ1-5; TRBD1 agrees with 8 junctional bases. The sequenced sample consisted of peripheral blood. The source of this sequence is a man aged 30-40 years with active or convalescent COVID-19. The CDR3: CAISESLDRVQPQHF. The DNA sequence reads TGTGCCATCAGTGAGTCTTTGGACAGGGTCCAGCCCCAGCATTTT.